This record concerns one T cell receptor (beta chain) sequence. Its antigen remains undetermined. No quality values exist for individual bases; no much larger clone is one base distant. Taken with the paper, the label for treatment or condition translates to: live attenuated yellow fever vaccine strain. A standard Ficoll-Paque protocol was used to isolate PBMCs from peripheral blood. Dynabeads CD4 and CD8 positive selection kits were used to isolate the CD4 and CD8 T-cell fractions. TriZol was used to extract RNA from bulk PBMCs, from CD4 and CD8 fractions, and from dextramer-positive and dextramer-negative fractions. The data derive from a study of T cells after yellow fever vaccination (dated by TCRdb to between 2018 and 2021). Regarding the complete study: Libraries from fractions with low cell numbers were prepared with the SMART-Seq v4 Ultra Low Input RNA kit. Bulk TCR alpha and beta repertoires were sequenced longitudinally to track T-cell clones before and after primary and booster YFV17D yellow fever vaccination. Two healthy male donors, one aged 18 to 29 and one aged 30 to 40 years, made up the cohort. Blood was drawn at multiple timepoints before and after primary and secondary immunization, with bulk PBMC replicates and cell subsets isolated. Broader findings and caveats from the paper: Compared with the primary T-cell response, the secondary T-cell response was weaker but faster, peaking on day 5 rather than day 15. Computational filtering was needed because FACS-sorted repertoires could contain abundant contaminating clonotypes from the bulk population. Because only two donors were included in the study, the extent to which the findings can be generalized is limited. A small share of clonotypes was detected in both CD4 and CD8 compartments, with the overlap likely arising from convergent recombination. Most clones expanded after primary vaccination were re-detected after the booster (approximately 95% of CD4 and 88% of CD8), suggesting broad memory maintenance.

The instrument given in TCRdb is Illumina NovaSeq 6000. TCR cDNA was made using 5'RACE template switching, a step that added a universal primer site and unique molecular identifiers. Priming of cDNA synthesis was performed from both the TCR alpha and TCR beta constant segments. Libraries were amplified in two PCR steps, with sample barcodes and sequencing adapters added in the second step. Sequencing of libraries was done on Illumina HiSeq 2500 (2x100 bp) or NovaSeq (2x150 bp). Regarding the original processing steps: MIGEC handled demultiplexing of reads and collapsing into UMI consensus sequences, while MiXCR performed V(D)J alignment. Using edgeR on replicate PBMC samples, clonotypes were called vaccine-responding if FDR was below 0.01 and the log2 fold change was above 5 up to day 15. Each bulk clonotype was labeled CD4 or CD8 based on which sequenced repertoire, CD4 or CD8, contained the clonotype at higher abundance. TCRdb reprocessed the public reads (quality trimming at Q25 with fastp, clone calling with MiXCR) and kept in-frame beta chains. Rows are combined by CDR3 protein, so each entry shows the most common genes and DNA. The V and J calls come from TCRdb's annotation, not from the publication. Counted in this sample were hundreds of thousands of distinct CDR3 sequences; under 15% of them appeared once. The top ten clones comprise approximately 3.3% of the sample.

Reading from cysteine to phenylalanine, the CDR3 counts 14 amino acids. The DNA shown is the 42-base CDR3, in frame from base 1. V and J are trimmed by 7 bases and 1 base, and the gene matches miss 5 bases of the junction. CDR1 and CDR2 are drawn from the germline V gene: SNHLY, FYNNEI. The V gene is TRBV2 and the J gene is TRBJ1-1; 8 junctional bases match TRBD1. The source was CD4+ T cells sorted from PBMCs, collected 15 days after the yellow fever booster vaccination. This sequence originates from a man aged 18 to 35 who received the YFV17D yellow fever vaccine. The nucleotide sequence is TGTGCCAGCATCTCAGGACAGGGGAACACTGAAGCTTTCTTT. Translated, it gives CASISGQGNTEAFF.